What follows is one TCR beta chain and its context. This sample stems from a study of blood T cell repertoires in COVID-19. Study background: Italy, Spain and the United States were the sources of the convalescent and acute COVID-19 samples.

Methods used by the authors: For nucleated cells, counts were estimated from reference gene primer amplification. Sequenced by immunoSEQ multiplex PCR; TCRdb stores in-frame clones only, minus some. For V, J and clone size, that table is used; D and trimming come from the DNA. The repertoire holds 60,000 to 75,000 clones, 86% seen once, with roughly 2% in the top ten. The CDR3 has 12 residues. The germline CDR1 and CDR2 sequences are SGHAT and FQNNGV. Trimming left V 0 bases short and J 11 bases short, with 10 bases between. Material for sequencing was peripheral blood. V usage is TRBV11-2 and J usage is TRBJ1-2, with D maybe TRBD1 (5 bases). This TCR was recovered from a man aged 30 to 45 with acute or convalescent COVID-19. The CDR3, as DNA: TGTGCCAGCAGCTTAGACTCACAGGTTTACACCTTC. Its translation is CASSLDSQVYTF.